These T cell receptor beta chains were read from a single sample in a study of T cell responses to AZD1222 COVID-19 vaccine. TCRdb's table, derived via immunoSEQ multiplex PCR, lists solely in-frame clones and lacks some. The sample yields around 200,000 clones, 94% seen once. The sequences come from peripheral blood, collected 28 days after the second AZD1222 dose. The origin of the receptors is an adult who received the AZD1222 COVID-19 vaccine. The CDR3 runs from the conserved cysteine through the conserved F or W. D genes are given only for firm matches. Clone size, where shown, is once, few, many, or a class for clones that have expanded.

d_gene: TRBD1
v_gene: TRBV2
j_gene: TRBJ2-2
len: 15
abundance: -
CDR3aa: CASRTTGGKTGELFF
CDR3nt: TGTGCCAGCAGGACGACAGGGGGGAAAACCGGGGAGCTGTTTTTT

d_gene: TRBD1
v_gene: TRBV5-5
j_gene: TRBJ2-7
len: 15
abundance: -
CDR3aa: CASSIEQGSTYEQYF
CDR3nt: TGTGCCAGCAGCATAGAACAGGGGTCAACCTACGAGCAGTACTTC

d_gene: -
v_gene: TRBV5-6
j_gene: TRBJ1-5
len: 15
abundance: -
CDR3aa: CASSLVRDSNQPQHF
CDR3nt: TGTGCCAGCAGCTTGGTTAGGGATAGCAATCAGCCCCAGCATTTT

d_gene: TRBD1
v_gene: TRBV7-9
j_gene: TRBJ1-4
len: 14
abundance: -
CDR3aa: CASSSGQINEKLFF
CDR3nt: TGTGCCAGCAGTTCGGGACAGATTAATGAAAAACTGTTTTTT

d_gene: TRBD1
v_gene: TRBV7-3
j_gene: TRBJ2-3
len: 16
abundance: -
CDR3aa: CASSPLGGQGTDTQYF
CDR3nt: TGTGCCAGCAGCCCCCTAGGGGGACAGGGCACAGATACGCAGTATTTT

d_gene: -
v_gene: TRBV3-1/TRBV3-2
j_gene: TRBJ1-4
len: 18
abundance: -
CDR3aa: CASSQKRVSGGYQEKLFF
CDR3nt: TGTGCCAGCAGCCAAAAAAGGGTCAGCGGCGGGTACCAAGAAAAACTGTTTTTT

d_gene: TRBD1
v_gene: TRBV6-6
j_gene: TRBJ1-2
len: 17
abundance: -
CDR3aa: CASSLFSPSTGGYGYTF
CDR3nt: TGTGCCAGCAGTCTGTTCTCCCCTTCGACAGGGGGCTATGGCTACACCTTC

d_gene: TRBD1
v_gene: TRBV5-5
j_gene: TRBJ1-2
len: 17
abundance: -
CDR3aa: CASSFRTGGQQFFGYTF
CDR3nt: TGTGCCAGCAGCTTTAGAACAGGGGGTCAGCAATTCTTTGGCTACACCTTC

d_gene: -
v_gene: TRBV3-1/TRBV3-2
j_gene: TRBJ1-3
len: 14
abundance: few
CDR3aa: CASTRGNSGNTIYF
CDR3nt: TGTGCCAGCACTAGGGGAAATTCCGGAAACACCATATATTTT

d_gene: TRBD1
v_gene: TRBV7-8
j_gene: TRBJ1-5
len: 14
abundance: once
CDR3aa: CASSLEGAGQPQHF
CDR3nt: TGTGCCAGCAGCTTAGAGGGGGCTGGACAGCCCCAGCATTTT

d_gene: -
v_gene: TRBV6-5
j_gene: TRBJ1-5
len: 13
abundance: -
CDR3aa: CASSYSKRQPQHF
CDR3nt: TGTGCCAGCAGTTACTCGAAACGTCAGCCCCAGCATTTT

d_gene: -
v_gene: TRBV11-2
j_gene: TRBJ2-2
len: 16
abundance: -
CDR3aa: CASSPLGRENFRELFF
CDR3nt: TGTGCCAGCAGCCCTTTGGGACGGGAGAATTTCCGGGAGCTGTTTTTT

d_gene: TRBD2
v_gene: TRBV18
j_gene: TRBJ2-2
len: 16
abundance: -
CDR3aa: CASSPGWTSDGRELFF
CDR3nt: TGTGCCAGCTCACCAGGCTGGACTAGCGATGGCCGGGAGCTGTTTTTT

d_gene: -
v_gene: TRBV5-6
j_gene: TRBJ1-2
len: 12
abundance: -
CDR3aa: CASSLNNYGYTF
CDR3nt: TGTGCCAGCAGCTTGAATAACTATGGCTACACCTTC

d_gene: -
v_gene: TRBV18
j_gene: TRBJ1-5
len: 16
abundance: -
CDR3aa: CASSPTGTRGNQPQHF
CDR3nt: TGTGCCAGCTCACCAACAGGGACCCGAGGCAATCAGCCCCAGCATTTT

d_gene: -
v_gene: TRBV2
j_gene: TRBJ1-3
len: 13
abundance: -
CDR3aa: CASSEQGGNTIYF
CDR3nt: TGTGCCAGCAGTGAGCAGGGAGGAAACACCATATATTTT

d_gene: -
v_gene: TRBV4-3
j_gene: TRBJ1-1
len: 14
abundance: -
CDR3aa: CASGQVWSNTEAFF
CDR3nt: TGCGCCAGCGGCCAAGTTTGGTCGAACACTGAAGCTTTCTTT

d_gene: -
v_gene: TRBV9
j_gene: TRBJ1-6
len: 15
abundance: -
CDR3aa: CASSVSDGGNSPLHF
CDR3nt: TGTGCCAGCAGCGTATCGGACGGCGGGAATTCACCCCTCCACTTT

d_gene: -
v_gene: TRBV6-5
j_gene: TRBJ2-1
len: 15
abundance: -
CDR3aa: CASSYELANNNEQFF
CDR3nt: TGTGCCAGCAGTTACGAACTAGCCAATAACAATGAGCAGTTCTTC

d_gene: -
v_gene: TRBV7-2
j_gene: TRBJ2-2
len: 14
abundance: -
CDR3aa: CASSPSRGRGELFF
CDR3nt: TGTGCCAGCAGCCCAAGTCGGGGGCGCGGGGAGCTGTTTTTT

d_gene: TRBD1
v_gene: TRBV5-4
j_gene: TRBJ1-3
len: 18
abundance: -
CDR3aa: CASSFGGTGVLTGNTIYF
CDR3nt: TGTGCCAGCAGCTTCGGCGGGACAGGGGTTCTTACGGGAAACACCATATATTTT

d_gene: -
v_gene: TRBV7-2
j_gene: TRBJ2-5
len: 14
abundance: -
CDR3aa: CASSLELRGETQYF
CDR3nt: TGTGCCAGCAGCTTAGAATTGAGGGGGGAGACCCAGTACTTC

d_gene: -
v_gene: TRBV6-4
j_gene: TRBJ1-6
len: 15
abundance: -
CDR3aa: CASSDSRASNSPLHF
CDR3nt: TGTGCCAGCAGTGACTCGAGAGCGAGTAATTCACCCCTCCACTTT

d_gene: TRBD1
v_gene: TRBV14
j_gene: TRBJ1-1
len: 18
abundance: -
CDR3aa: CASSQGNRGRTVHTEAFF
CDR3nt: TGTGCCAGCAGCCAAGGTAACAGGGGGCGTACTGTTCACACTGAAGCTTTCTTT

d_gene: -
v_gene: TRBV6-2/TRBV6-3
j_gene: TRBJ2-7
len: 16
abundance: -
CDR3aa: CASSYSTTVPSYEQYF
CDR3nt: TGTGCCAGCAGTTACAGTACAACAGTGCCATCCTACGAGCAGTACTTC

d_gene: -
v_gene: TRBV6-5
j_gene: TRBJ1-6
len: 15
abundance: -
CDR3aa: CASRIWRGIGSPLHF
CDR3nt: -

d_gene: TRBD2
v_gene: TRBV7-2
j_gene: TRBJ2-1
len: 18
abundance: -
CDR3aa: CASSEIVLAGGGYNEQFF
CDR3nt: TGTGCCAGCAGCGAGATAGTGCTAGCGGGGGGAGGATACAATGAGCAGTTCTTC

d_gene: -
v_gene: TRBV10-3
j_gene: TRBJ1-2
len: 15
abundance: once
CDR3aa: CAIRRGPVNLYGYTF
CDR3nt: TGTGCCATCAGGAGAGGACCAGTGAACCTCTATGGCTACACCTTC

d_gene: -
v_gene: TRBV10-3
j_gene: TRBJ2-1
len: 15
abundance: once
CDR3aa: CAISIDGSSYNEQFF
CDR3nt: TGTGCCATCAGCATAGACGGCAGCTCCTACAATGAGCAGTTCTTC

d_gene: TRBD1
v_gene: TRBV6-5
j_gene: TRBJ1-1
len: 14
abundance: -
CDR3aa: CASKEDRGNTEAFF
CDR3nt: TGTGCCAGCAAAGAGGACAGGGGGAACACTGAAGCTTTCTTT

d_gene: TRBD2
v_gene: TRBV10-3
j_gene: TRBJ2-3
len: 16
abundance: -
CDR3aa: CAISDGTSGGDDTQYF
CDR3nt: TGTGCCATCAGTGATGGCACTAGCGGGGGGGATGATACGCAGTATTTT

d_gene: -
v_gene: TRBV11-2
j_gene: TRBJ2-2
len: 18
abundance: -
CDR3aa: CASSFGRRQGTNTGELFF
CDR3nt: TGTGCCAGCAGCTTTGGAAGGAGGCAGGGGACGAACACCGGGGAGCTGTTTTTT

d_gene: -
v_gene: TRBV4-3
j_gene: TRBJ1-2
len: 15
abundance: -
CDR3aa: CASSQDRGSVSGYTF
CDR3nt: TGCGCCAGCAGCCAAGATCGGGGCAGCGTCTCTGGCTACACCTTC

d_gene: TRBD2
v_gene: TRBV25-1
j_gene: TRBJ2-7
len: 13
abundance: -
CDR3aa: CASSDSGRYEQYF
CDR3nt: TGTGCCAGCAGTGATAGCGGGAGATACGAGCAGTACTTC